This TCR beta chain was recorded in a study of T cells in Graves' hyperthyroidism and ophthalmopathy. Amplified TCR beta CDR3 regions came from RNA transcripts. First-round RT-PCR targeting the TCR CDR3 was performed with the HTBI primer set. TCRdb re-called the multiplex PCR reads through MiXCR, storing one row per CDR3 protein. Seen here are about 610,000 distinct CDR3 sequences, 46% observed once, and the top ten hold approximately 8.4%. Germline loops: CDR1 WSHSY, CDR2 SAAADI. Trimming cost V 4 bases and J 4 bases, with 13 bases left between them. The CDR3 consists of 14 residues. The receptor comes from a woman between 18 and 29 years old with Graves' hyperthyroidism. Sample: peripheral blood or thyroid tissue (not recorded which). V usage is TRBV10-2 and J usage is TRBJ1-1; D is undetermined. The CDR3 sequence is CASSGRGEGTEAFF. CDR3 DNA sequence: TGCGCCAGCAGTGGCCGGGGAGAAGGCACTGAAGCTTTCTTT.